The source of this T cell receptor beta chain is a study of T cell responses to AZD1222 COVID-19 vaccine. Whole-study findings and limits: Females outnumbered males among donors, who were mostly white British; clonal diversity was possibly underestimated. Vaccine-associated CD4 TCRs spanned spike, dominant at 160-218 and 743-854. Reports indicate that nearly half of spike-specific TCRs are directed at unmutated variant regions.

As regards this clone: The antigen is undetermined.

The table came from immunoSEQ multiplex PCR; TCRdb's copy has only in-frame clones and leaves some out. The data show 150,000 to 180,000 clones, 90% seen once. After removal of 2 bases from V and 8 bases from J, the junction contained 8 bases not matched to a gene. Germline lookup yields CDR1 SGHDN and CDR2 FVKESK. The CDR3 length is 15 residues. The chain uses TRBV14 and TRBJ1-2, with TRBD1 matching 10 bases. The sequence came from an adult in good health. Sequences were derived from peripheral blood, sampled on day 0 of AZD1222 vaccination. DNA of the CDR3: TGTGCCAGCAGCCAACAGACAGGGGGCAAGGACGGCTACACCTTC. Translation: CASSQQTGGKDGYTF.